The 12 T cell receptor beta chains below come from one sample, sequenced in a study of lymphopenia after photon versus proton radiotherapy. This table comes from immunoSEQ multiplex PCR, and its TCRdb copy is limited to in-frame clones, with some not included. This sample yields about 68,000 clones, of which approximately 91% are seen a single time; approximately 2.9% belongs to the top ten. The sample in question was peripheral blood, obtained from a patient treated with photon-based radiotherapy. All receptors derive from an older woman with pancreatic cancer.

Concerning this clone itself: One end of the junction is discordant with germline, which a read error may explain. The V gene is TRBV4-1, the J gene TRBJ2-4; TRBD2 agrees at 8 bases. The CDR3 loop spans 14 amino acids. Germline-derived CDR1 and CDR2 are MGHRA and YSYEKL. The CDR3 DNA reads as TGCGCCAGCAGCCCGGGGGGGGAGAGAAACATCCAGTACTTC. It encodes CASSPGGERNIQYF.

J is TRBJ2-7 and V is TRBV7-8; 9 bases agree with TRBD1. J lost 1 base, V lost 3 bases, and 4 bases had no gene match. Germline V gene data show CDR1 as SGHVS and CDR2 as FQNEAQ. The CDR3 has 15 residues. The CDR3, as DNA: TGTGCCAGCAGCTTTGGGACAGGGAGGTCCTACGAGCAGTACTTC. Protein product: CASSFGTGRSYEQYF.

This chain joins TRBV6-6 and TRBJ1-1; maybe TRBD1 (6 bases). The CDR3 loop spans 13 amino acids. Germline CDR1 reads MNHNY; CDR2 reads SVGAGI (reference sequence). Trimming cost V 6 bases and J 1 base, with 9 bases left between them. The CDR3 region has the DNA TGTGCCAGCAGGACGGGACAGAACACTGAAGCTTTCTTT. The encoded protein is CASRTGQNTEAFF.

Points on this clone: The junction differs from germline at one of its ends, possibly a read error. The genes are TRBV5-5 and TRBJ2-7; 10 bases map to TRBD2. The length of the CDR3 is 15 residues. The germline CDR1 and CDR2 sequences are SGHKS and YYEKEE (reference sequence). The CDR3 here is CASSSSSGRPYKQYF. The DNA of the CDR3 is TGTGCCAGCAGCTCAAGTAGCGGGAGGCCCTACAAGCAGTACTTC.

CDR3: CASSWGPVGNEKLFF. As DNA, the CDR3 is TGTGCCAGCAGCTGGGGGCCAGTGGGTAATGAAAAACTGTTTTTT. The chain employs TRBV5-6 and TRBJ1-4, with D perhaps matching TRBD1 (6 bases). The CDR3 is 15 amino acids. The V gene's germline CDR1 is SGHDT and CDR2 YYEEEE. V lost 3 bases, J lost 4 bases, and 13 bases lay in between.

CDR3 nucleotides: TGTGCCAGCAGTTTGCAGGGCTGGGGCTACACCTTC. Its translation is CASSLQGWGYTF. The genes are TRBV27 and TRBJ1-2; possibly TRBD1 for D (5 bases). CDR3 length: 12 amino acids. Germline CDR1 MNHEY, CDR2 SMNVEV (reference sequence). Trimming took 3 bases from V and 8 from J, leaving 10 bases between them.

V is TRBV7-3 and J is TRBJ2-2, with a tentative D call TRBD1 (9 bases). CDR3 length: 18 residues. V lost 6 bases and J 7 bases, leaving 27 bases between the germline ends. Per the germline V gene, CDR1 is SGHTA and CDR2 is FQGTGA. CDR3 amino acids: CASRPRDRAPREDGELFF. Written as DNA, the CDR3 is TGTGCCAGCAGACCCCGGGACAGGGCGCCGCGGGAGGACGGGGAGCTGTTTTTT.

The CDR3 here is CASSQETGVTEAFF. CDR3 bases: TGCGCCAGCAGCCAAGAGACAGGGGTGACTGAAGCTTTCTTT. The genes are TRBV4-3 and TRBJ1-1; 8 bases agree with TRBD1. The trim removed 0 bases at V and 5 bases at J, leaving 2 bases unmatched. Germline CDR1 is LGHNA and CDR2 is YSLEER. The CDR3 sequence is 14 residues long.

Comment on this clone: Mismatch with germline at one junction end may stem from a read error. This chain connects TRBV5-1 to TRBJ2-2, with 11 bases fitting TRBD2. Germline V gives CDR1 SGHRS, CDR2 YFSETQ. This CDR3 has 16 amino acids. CDR3 loop: CASSPPTSGNAGELFF. CDR3 in DNA: TGCGCCAGCAGCCCACCGACTAGCGGGAACGCCGGGGAGCTGTTTTTT.

This clone is a singleton in its sample. The chain has TRBV7-2 and TRBJ1-1, with a possible D match to TRBD1 (5 bases). CDR1 is SGHTA, CDR2 FQGNSA, per germline. The V end was cut by 1 base, the J end by 3 bases, with 12 bases between. This CDR3 contains 15 residues. The CDR3 sequence is CASSLEPGWHTEAFF. The CDR3 nucleotides read TGTGCCAGCAGCTTAGAACCAGGGTGGCACACTGAAGCTTTCTTT.

V is TRBV29-1 and J is TRBJ2-1; D call uncertain. Germline CDR1 reads SQVTM; CDR2 reads ANQGSEA. This CDR3 contains 14 residues. V lost 4 bases and J 1 base, leaving 11 bases between the germline ends. The CDR3 sequence: CSVGRGTSYNEQFF. DNA for the CDR3: TGCAGCGTTGGGCGTGGCACTTCCTACAATGAGCAGTTCTTC.

A remark on this clone: In the same sample, other DNA sequences code for this CDR3. The rearrangement joins TRBV6-5 to TRBJ2-7; unclear D gene. Trimming shortened V by 6 bases and J by 2 bases, and 5 bases separated the two germline ends. Germline CDR1 is MNHEY and CDR2 is SVGAGI. The CDR3 totals 11 residues. The chain's CDR3 is CASSSTYEQYF. The CDR3 region has the DNA TGTGCCAGCAGCTCAACCTACGAGCAGTACTTC.